The source of this T cell receptor beta chain is a study of PD-1 blockade in classical Hodgkin lymphoma. The study's findings and limits: The study found that TCR diversity rose significantly by C4D1 in CD4+ but not CD8+ cells.

Concerning this clone itself: Its antigen remains unknown.

Clones were sequenced by immunoSEQ multiplex PCR, and TCRdb holds only the in-frame ones, with some missing. The sample lists approximately 100,000 clones, 75% to 85% occurring once. The time point: cycle 4 day 1 (C4D1), after less than 7 weeks of nivolumab. All patients experienced relapse after autologous stem cell transplantation, and brentuximab vedotin exposure was variable. CDR1 and CDR2 (germline): SNHLY, FYNNEI. Trimming at V came to 8 bases and at J to 4 bases, leaving 0 bases not matched to a gene. CDR3 size: 11 residues. This TCR was recovered from a human donor with classical Hodgkin lymphoma. The sample consisted of peripheral blood mononuclear cells (PBMCs), taken before the fourth cycle of nivolumab. V is TRBV2 and J is TRBJ2-7; 9 bases are shared with TRBD1. This CDR3 is CASGQGYEQYF. The CDR3 nucleotides read TGTGCCAGCGGACAGGGGTACGAGCAGTACTTC. The full variable domain, its missing parts supplied by reference TRBV2 and TRBJ2-7, is EPEVTQTPSHQVTQMGQEVILRCVPISNHLYFYWYRQILGQKVEFLVSFYNNEISEKSEIFDDQFSVERPDGSNFTLKIRSTKLEDSAMYFCASGQGYEQYFGPGTRLTVT.